These 12 T cell receptor beta chains originate from one sample sequenced in a study of response to subunit inactivated influenza vaccine. TCRdb independently ran MiXCR on the RT-PCR reads; one entry per CDR3 protein. The table shows about 500,000 distinct CDR3 sequences, with more than 15% occurring only once. The sample here was CD4+ T cells sorted from PBMCs, taken around 25 months after vaccination. These receptors were collected from a man aged 50-75 years who received an inactivated influenza vaccine.

The chain carries TRBV4-2 and TRBJ2-5, with TRBD2 identical over 10 bases. Trimming at V came to 4 bases and at J to 4 bases, leaving 0 bases not matched to a gene. The CDR3 is 13 residues long. Germline-derived CDR1 and CDR2 are LGHNA and YNFKEQ. CDR3 sequence: CASSRLAGETQYF. CDR3 DNA: TGTGCCAGCAGCCGACTAGCGGGAGAGACCCAGTACTTC.

This clonotype was seen a handful of times. This chain connects TRBV7-2 to TRBJ2-2, with D perhaps TRBD1 or TRBD2 (5 bases each). The V gene lost 5 bases and the J gene lost 3 bases, with 13 bases spanning the gap. This CDR3 has 15 amino acids. Germline loops: CDR1 SGHTA, CDR2 FQGNSA. For the CDR3, the DNA is TGTGCCAGCAGCCCGGGACGGTTATACACCGGGGAGCTGTTTTTT. It codes for CASSPGRLYTGELFF.

In its sample, this clonotype was seen many times. Germline is not matched at one junction end, which may reflect a read error. The chain is built from TRBV29-1 and TRBJ2-7; D is unclear. The CDR3 sequence is 10 residues long. From germline, CDR1 is SQVTM and CDR2 ANQGSEA. The CDR3 nucleotides are TGCAGCGTTAAAGAGCCCGAGCAGTACTTC. Translated, it gives CSVKEPEQYF.

The gene calls are TRBV5-4 and TRBJ2-5, with 9 bases identical to TRBD1. The junction had 8 bases not matched to a gene; V was cut back by 4 bases and J by 7 bases. This CDR3 comprises 14 residues. Germline CDR1 SGHNT, CDR2 YYREEE (reference sequence). The CDR3 here is CASSNPGQGWTQYF. The CDR3, as DNA: TGTGCCAGCAGCAATCCGGGACAGGGTTGGACCCAGTACTTC.

The chain couples TRBV10-3 to TRBJ2-2; D is unresolved. V was clipped by 6 bases and J by 5 bases, with 13 bases between them. Germline lookup yields CDR1 ENHRY and CDR2 SYGVKD. This CDR3 comprises 14 residues. CDR3 loop: CAIRERVETGELFF. The CDR3 region has the DNA TGTGCCATCAGGGAAAGGGTTGAAACCGGGGAGCTGTTTTTT.

The J gene is TRBJ2-7, the V gene TRBV29-1; possible D gene TRBD2, 5 bases. Germline values: CDR1 SQVTM, CDR2 ANQGSEA. Trimming shortened V by 0 bases and J by 3 bases, and 9 bases separated the two germline ends. There are 13 residues in the CDR3. The CDR3 reads CSVEDLLDYEQYF. CDR3 DNA sequence: TGCAGCGTTGAAGATTTACTAGACTACGAGCAGTACTTC.

This clonotype was counted at least ten times. The chain has TRBV5-1 and TRBJ2-5, with 7 bases aligning to TRBD1. CDR1 SGHRS and CDR2 YFSETQ come from the germline V gene. Trimming cost V 0 bases and J 1 base; bases outside gene matches: 6. This CDR3 spans 16 amino acids. The chain's CDR3 is CASSLVGQATQETQYF. For the CDR3, the DNA is TGCGCCAGCAGCTTGGTCGGACAGGCAACCCAAGAGACCCAGTACTTC.

This clonotype was detected only a few times. CDR3 sequence reads: CASSVVAGGIQRTDTQYF. Here the CDR3 DNA reads TGTGCCAGCAGCGTAGTGGCGGGAGGCATCCAACGCACAGATACGCAGTATTTT. The V gene is TRBV9, the J gene TRBJ2-3; 8 bases align to TRBD2. Trimming at V came to 0 bases and at J to 1 base, leaving 10 bases not matched to a gene. The CDR3 length is 18 residues. The V gene's germline CDR1 is SGDLS and CDR2 YYNGEE.

This clonotype was counted between two and nine times. The V and J genes are TRBV12-3 or TRBV12-4 and TRBJ1-4; D is possibly TRBD1 (6 bases). Trimming took 8 bases from V and 8 from J, leaving 12 bases between them. This CDR3 region has 12 residues. The CDR3 nucleotides read TGTGCCAGCCGGGGGGCCGGAGAAAAACTGTTTTTT. Encoded protein: CASRGAGEKLFF.

The chain carries TRBV11-2 and TRBJ2-3; 8 nucleotides match TRBD2. The CDR3 is made up of 12 amino acids. The germline gives CDR1 SGHAT, CDR2 FQNNGV. With 4 bases clipped from V and 10 bases from J, the junction kept 4 bases outside the gene matches. The chain's CDR3 is CASSSGLAAQYF. The CDR3 DNA reads TGTGCCAGCAGCTCCGGACTAGCAGCGCAGTATTTT.

This clonotype occurred a few times. The chain links TRBV7-2 to TRBJ2-3; 7 positions agree with TRBD2. The germline gives CDR1 SGHTA, CDR2 FQGNSA. V lost 5 bases, J lost 2 bases, and 13 bases stayed unmatched. This CDR3 is built from 17 residues. The CDR3 is CASSLLGGRTITDTQYF. For the CDR3, the DNA is TGTGCCAGCAGCCTCTTGGGGGGGAGAACCATCACAGATACGCAGTATTTT.

The table lists this clonotype with a few counts. This rearrangement joins TRBV6-5 to TRBJ2-7, with TRBD1 matching over 9 bases. Germline V lookup: CDR1 MNHEY, CDR2 SVGAGI. The CDR3 has 16 amino acids. V was clipped by 2 bases and J by 4 bases; unmatched bases: 9. CDR3 in amino acids: CASSYTTGTGSYEQYF. The CDR3 bases are TGTGCCAGCAGTTACACTACCGGGACAGGGTCTTACGAGCAGTACTTC.